A selection of T cell receptor beta chains follows, all from one sample in a study of graft-versus-host responses after intestinal transplantation. TCRdb's copy holds only in-frame clones and misses some; the assay was immunoSEQ multiplex PCR. This repertoire shows around 99,000 clones, 87% found once; its top ten account for about 0.7%. Their antigens are not known. Sequenced material: unstimulated CD4+ T cells sorted from spleen or lymph node cells, taken before transplant. The source is a human donor who was the organ donor for an intestinal transplant. Each CDR3 is given with its conserved first and last residue. Clone size is stated in some rows and not others, as once, few, many or a class when expanded.

v_call	j_call	clone_size	cdr3_aa
TRBV11-2	TRBJ1-1	once	CASSLVRNTEAFF
TRBV6-6	TRBJ1-2	NA	CASSWTASNYGYTF
TRBV27	TRBJ1-1	NA	CASSLSRGRLAFF
TRBV18	TRBJ1-1	NA	CASSPLMESEAFF
TRBV10-2	TRBJ1-1	NA	CASSDVSGRAAFF
TRBV2	TRBJ2-5	NA	CAGRQYQETQYF
TRBV7-3	TRBJ1-2	few	CASSRGDLLGYTF
TRBV7-9	TRBJ2-3	NA	CASSLVERGDTQYF
TRBV9	TRBJ2-3	NA	CASSVTSGSMMDTQYF
TRBV6-1	TRBJ1-1	once	CASSEPGTVTEAFF
TRBV6-1	TRBJ1-4	NA	CASSDPLDSFNEKLFF
TRBV6-5	TRBJ2-5	NA	CASSGGLAGSIQYF
TRBV6-6	TRBJ1-1	once	CASRIPPTGEAFF
TRBV7-9	TRBJ1-6	NA	CASSADSHYNSPLHF
TRBV7-2	TRBJ1-3	NA	CASSTAVGNTIYF
TRBV5-5	TRBJ2-4	NA	CASRRGASGMGKNIQYF
TRBV5-4	TRBJ2-5	NA	CASSYGLDMETQYF
TRBV7-2	TRBJ1-1	NA	CASSSRTGGPEAFF
TRBV6-5	TRBJ1-1	NA	CASSFKPANTEAFF
TRBV7-8	TRBJ2-7	NA	CASSQDLNKQYF
TRBV19	TRBJ2-7	NA	CASSARIRVGEQYF
TRBV2	TRBJ1-6	NA	CASSTANDSPLHF
TRBV11-1	TRBJ1-1	NA	CASRTSAAYGGVGTEAFF
TRBV30	TRBJ2-7	NA	CAWDSGAGNEQYF
TRBV6-1	TRBJ2-3	few	CASSRRGHTDTQYF
TRBV4-2	TRBJ2-5	NA	CASSQDRRAETQYF
TRBV6-5	TRBJ2-1	once	CASSYSRRRSYNEQFF
TRBV5-1	TRBJ2-5	NA	CASTSGAMTGQGETQYF
TRBV9	TRBJ1-5	NA	CASSPQGDFNQPQHF
TRBV25-1	TRBJ2-3	once	CASSGMTSGTTDTQYF